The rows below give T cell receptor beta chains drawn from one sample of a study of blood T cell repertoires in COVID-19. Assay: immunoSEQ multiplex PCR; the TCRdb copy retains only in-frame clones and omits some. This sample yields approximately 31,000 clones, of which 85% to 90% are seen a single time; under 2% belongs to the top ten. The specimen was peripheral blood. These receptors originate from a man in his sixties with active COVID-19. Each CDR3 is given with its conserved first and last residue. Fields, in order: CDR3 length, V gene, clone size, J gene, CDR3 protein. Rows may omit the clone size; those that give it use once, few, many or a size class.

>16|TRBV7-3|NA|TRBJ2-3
CASSFATSGGSDTQYF
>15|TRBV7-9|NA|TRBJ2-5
CASSPVMGGGETQYF
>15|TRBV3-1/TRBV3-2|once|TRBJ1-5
CASSTDSDGNQPQHF
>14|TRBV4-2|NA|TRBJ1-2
CASSQADSSYGYTF
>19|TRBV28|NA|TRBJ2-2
CASSSIADRGRRSAGELFF
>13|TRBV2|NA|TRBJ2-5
CASSRGRGETQYF
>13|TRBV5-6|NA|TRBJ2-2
CASSFGEAGELFF
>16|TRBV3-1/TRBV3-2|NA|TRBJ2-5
CASSRGLAGGQETQYF
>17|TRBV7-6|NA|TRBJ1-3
CASSLAIGGRSGNTIYF
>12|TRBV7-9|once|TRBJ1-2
CASSLDRTGGTF
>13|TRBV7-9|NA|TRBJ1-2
CASSRDRVYGYTF
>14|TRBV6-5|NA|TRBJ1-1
CASTSRGGGREAFF
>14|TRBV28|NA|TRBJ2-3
CASSGLAGTDTQYF
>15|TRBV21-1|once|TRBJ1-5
CASSKGPGHNQPQHF
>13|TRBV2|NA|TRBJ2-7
CASRLDNSYEQYF
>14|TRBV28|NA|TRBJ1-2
CASRQPGANYGYTF
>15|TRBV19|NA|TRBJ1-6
CASRIITGLGSPLHF
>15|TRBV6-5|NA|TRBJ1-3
CASSYAGFSGNTIYF
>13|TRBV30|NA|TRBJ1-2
CAWSVSQRHGYTF
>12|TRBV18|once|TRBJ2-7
CASSFRGGEQYF
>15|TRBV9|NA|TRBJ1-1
CASSVGMGRDTEAFF
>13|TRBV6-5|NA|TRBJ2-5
CASTRYLRETQYF
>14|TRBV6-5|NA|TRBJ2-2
CASTLGGRTGELFF
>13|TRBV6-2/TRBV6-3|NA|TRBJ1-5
CASSRTADQPQHF
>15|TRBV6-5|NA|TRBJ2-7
CASNALRDRGHEQYF